This T cell receptor (beta chain) was found in a study of OX40 agonist ivuxolimab in advanced cancers. The CDR3 has 14 amino acids. Per germline, CDR1 SGHRS and CDR2 YFSETQ. Trimming at V came to 0 bases and at J to 11 bases, leaving 9 bases not matched to a gene. Assay used: immunoSEQ multiplex PCR; TCRdb lists only in-frame clones, some missing. The data contain 39,000 or so clones, about 89% of them seen just once; the ten biggest clones take up about 0.6%. This TCR was sampled from an adult with an advanced solid tumor such as melanoma, head and neck, liver or kidney cancer. The sequencing here drew on CD4+ or CD8+ T cells sorted from blood, taken in a trial of the OX40 agonist ivuxolimab. V gene TRBV5-1 combines with J gene TRBJ1-1, with 8 positions matching TRBD1. The CDR3 protein is CASSLATRQGRAFF. CDR3 bases: TGCGCCAGCAGCTTGGCCACCCGACAGGGGAGGGCTTTCTTT.